A single sample gave rise to the 16 T cell receptor beta chains below, sequenced in a study of blood T cell repertoires in COVID-19. Sequencing used immunoSEQ multiplex PCR; TCRdb keeps in-frame clones, though not all of them. The sample contains a few hundred thousand clones, approximately 81% of which appear only once. Sequencing input: peripheral blood. Receptors originate from a woman between 18 and 29 years old with acute or convalescent COVID-19.

This clone was seen ten or more times. This chain uses TRBV28 with TRBJ2-7; TRBD2 matches 7 bases. V was pared by 10 bases and J by 6 bases, with 9 bases of the junction left unmatched. This CDR3 comprises 12 residues. The germline V gene has CDR1 MDHEN and CDR2 SYDVKM. CDR3 amino acids: CAITTTGGEQYF. CDR3 in DNA: TGTGCCATTACTACCACGGGGGGCGAGCAGTACTTC.

For this clone: This sample includes further DNA sequences coding for the same CDR3. The chain joins TRBV5-1 to TRBJ1-1, with D possibly TRBD1 on 5 matching bases. Trimming left V 0 bases short and J 2 bases short, with 8 bases between. CDR1 is SGHRS, CDR2 YFSETQ, per germline. The length of the CDR3 is 14 residues. In DNA form, the CDR3 reads TGCGCCAGCAGCTTGGGACAGTACAACACTGAAGCTTTCTTT. This encodes CASSLGQYNTEAFF.

The chain couples TRBV30 to TRBJ2-3; D not resolved. V was pared by 2 bases and J by 7 bases, with 10 bases between. Germline loops: CDR1 GTSNPN, CDR2 SVGIG (reference sequence). This CDR3 comprises 12 residues. The CDR3 protein is CAWSFSTNTQYF. CDR3 in DNA: TGTGCCTGGAGTTTTAGCACGAATACGCAGTATTTT.

This clone was seen only once. This chain links TRBV3-1 (or the pseudogene TRBV3-2) with TRBJ2-1, with TRBD2 matching over 12 bases. Trimming took 3 bases from V and 7 from J; bases not matched to a gene: 10. This CDR3 is built from 17 residues. Germline values: CDR1 LGHDT, CDR2 YNNKEL (reference sequence). The CDR3 coding sequence is TGTGCCAGCAGCCACCGATTTCTAGCGGGAGGGCCGAATGAGCAGTTCTTC. Translated, it gives CASSHRFLAGGPNEQFF.

The genes are TRBV6-5 and TRBJ2-7, with a tentative D call TRBD2 (5 bases). Germline CDR1 and CDR2: MNHEY and SVGAGI. Trimming left V 8 bases short and J 0 bases short, with 11 bases between. The CDR3 is 13 residues long. The CDR3 reads CASWESGSYEQYF. CDR3 coding DNA: TGTGCCAGCTGGGAGAGTGGCTCCTACGAGCAGTACTTC.

The chain recombines TRBV12-3 or TRBV12-4 with TRBJ2-1; 7 bases line up with TRBD1. The CDR3 is 12 amino acids. Losses at the gene ends were 5 bases for V and 12 bases for J; bases not matched to a gene: 7. CDR3 coding DNA: TGTGCCAGCAGTCCCCGACAGGGAATGCAGTTCTTC. Translating gives CASSPRQGMQFF.

The chain employs TRBV6-6 and TRBJ2-7, with 7 bases identical to TRBD2. CDR3 length equals 19 residues. Germline V gives CDR1 MNHNY, CDR2 SVGAGI (reference sequence). Losses at the gene ends were 6 bases for V and 4 bases for J; bases not matched to a gene: 24. The CDR3 reads CASSYGYAGLGGSIYEQYF. CDR3 sequence (DNA): TGTGCCAGCAGCTACGGCTACGCAGGCTTAGGCGGGAGTATTTACGAGCAGTACTTC.

V is TRBV6-5 and J is TRBJ1-1, with 7 bases fitting TRBD1. The CDR3 spans 13 residues. Trimming cost V 6 bases and J 5 bases; bases outside gene matches: 6. Germline CDR1 MNHEY, CDR2 SVGAGI. This CDR3 reads CASRATGSTEAFF. The CDR3 coding sequence is TGTGCCAGCAGGGCGACAGGGAGTACTGAAGCTTTCTTT.

This chain uses TRBV6-6 with TRBJ2-7, with D tentatively TRBD1 (6 bases). The germline gives CDR1 MNHNY, CDR2 SVGAGI (reference sequence). The CDR3 length is 11 residues. The V end was cut by 6 bases, the J end by 6 bases, with 9 bases between. The CDR3 reads CASRWTAEQYF. The CDR3, as DNA: TGTGCCAGCAGGTGGACAGCCGAGCAGTACTTC.

The rearrangement links TRBV14 to TRBJ1-2, with 7 bases aligning to TRBD1. This CDR3 spans 14 amino acids. CDR1 SGHDN and CDR2 FVKESK come from the germline V gene. V lost 1 base and J lost 7; bases outside the gene matches: 6. The CDR3 here is CASSQGVRQGGYTF. In nucleotides, the CDR3 is TGTGCCAGCAGCCAAGGAGTGAGACAGGGTGGCTACACCTTC.

The V gene is TRBV10-3, the J gene TRBJ1-2; TRBD1 matches at 8 bases. V shed 6 bases, J shed 7 bases, and the junction held 13 bases outside the gene matches. The CDR3 covers 15 residues. Germline values: CDR1 ENHRY, CDR2 SYGVKD. The CDR3 reads CAIRGTGHREIGYTF. CDR3 nucleotides: TGTGCCATCAGGGGGACAGGACACCGTGAGATTGGCTACACCTTC.

Details on this clone: In the same sample, other DNA sequences code for this CDR3. The J gene is TRBJ2-3, the V gene TRBV2, with D perhaps matching TRBD1 (8 bases). V lost 11 bases and J 4 bases, leaving 19 bases between the germline ends. Germline loops: CDR1 SNHLY, CDR2 FYNNEI. The CDR3 covers 14 residues. The CDR3, as DNA: TGTGCCCGAACAGGGGGAGGGCCCCCAGATACGCAGTATTTT. Amino acid sequence: CARTGGGPPDTQYF.

V and J are TRBV29-1 and TRBJ1-4, with TRBD1 matching 7 bases. The CDR3 has 15 amino acids. Germline V lookup: CDR1 SQVTM, CDR2 ANQGSEA. V lost 4 bases, J lost 3 bases, and 8 bases stayed unmatched. DNA of the CDR3: TGCAGCGTTGTGACAGGGTATCAGCCTAATGAAAAACTGTTTTTT. Its translation is CSVVTGYQPNEKLFF.

This clone appeared a few times. This sequence joins TRBV2 and TRBJ2-1; tentative D call: TRBD2 (6 bases). CDR3 length: 15 amino acids. V lost 3 bases to trimming and J lost 8 bases, with 17 bases between them. The V gene's germline CDR1 is SNHLY and CDR2 FYNNEI. The CDR3 nucleotides are TGTGCCAGCAGTGACAAGGCTAGCGATACGGATGAGCAGTTCTTC. This translates into CASSDKASDTDEQFF.

The rearrangement uses TRBV3-1 (or the pseudogene TRBV3-2) and TRBJ2-7; 9 bases line up with TRBD1. CDR3 size: 16 residues. The germline V gene has CDR1 LGHDT and CDR2 YNNKEL (reference sequence). J gave up 2 bases and V 3 bases, and 8 bases lay outside the gene matches. The CDR3 DNA is TGTGCCAGCAGCCACGAGAGACAGGGGGGAACCTACGAGCAGTACTTC. Translated: CASSHERQGGTYEQYF.

The chain has TRBV12-5 and TRBJ2-7; TRBD2 matches 8 bases. The V gene end was trimmed by 6 bases and the J gene end by 0 bases; junction bases not matched to a gene: 4. The CDR3 contains 14 residues. From germline, CDR1 is LGHNT and CDR2 FRNRAP. In DNA form, the CDR3 reads TGTGCTAGTGGACCGGGAGGGAGCTCCTACGAGCAGTACTTC. Translated: CASGPGGSSYEQYF. The variable domain in full, with the rest retrieved from reference TRBV12-5 and TRBJ2-7, is DARVTQTPRHKVTEMGQEVTMRCQPILGHNTVFWYRQTMMQGLELLAYFRNRAPLDDSGMPKDRFSAEMPDATLATLKIQPSEPRDSAVYFCASGPGGSSYEQYFGPGTRLTVT.